The subject of this entry is one TCR beta chain. The data were taken from a study of blood T cell repertoires in COVID-19. Study context: The United States, Italy and Spain supplied acute and convalescent COVID-19 samples.

Per the study methods: Counts of nucleated cells, estimated from reference gene primer amplification, were obtained. TCRdb's table, derived via immunoSEQ multiplex PCR, lists solely in-frame clones and lacks some. V, J and clone size are taken as reported in that table, and D and trimming were inferred from the DNA itself. Found here are 210,000 or so clones, less than 90% of them singletons; the top ten hold roughly 2%. CDR3 size: 18 residues. V shed 7 bases and J shed 1 base, with 26 bases lying between them. Germline CDR1 is MDHEN and CDR2 is SYDVKM. The rearrangement links TRBV28 to TRBJ2-7; D is undetermined. The clonotype was recovered from a man in his forties or fifties with active or convalescent COVID-19. Sequencing was performed on peripheral blood. CDR3 DNA sequence: TGTGCCAGCAACCTCCGGGTGGCTAGTGCTCCCTTTTCCTACGAGCAGTACTTC. This encodes CASNLRVASAPFSYEQYF.